This T cell receptor (beta chain) originates from a study of blood T cell repertoires in COVID-19 (dated by TCRdb to 2020 to 2021). Context from the whole study: The collaborator samples originated in the United States, Italy and Spain and spanned the acute and convalescent phases of COVID-19. The material from the prospective study consisted of cDNA or gDNA derived from T cells, B-cell-depleted T cells, or PBMCs. Deeply sampled blood TCRbeta repertoires from subjects exposed to, actively infected with, or recovered from COVID-19 were included in the dataset. A freely available public database, intended as a resource for researchers studying the immune response to SARS-CoV-2, is where the repertoires were released. Samples came from the ongoing ImmuneRACE study (first 160 participants) plus 1,254 subjects from 6 global collaborators. A de-identified subject ID, COVID-19 status, age in years and sex were almost always included in the sample metadata. Where HLA class I and class II types were available, the types were taken from metadata supplied by the sample provider, not from assay-based typing.

Many counts were recorded for this clone. No cognate antigen has been identified for it. Base qualities are not at hand, and no much larger clone is one base apart. Enrolling through a virtual design, the prospective study's participants ranged in age from roughly 18 to 90 years and lived across roughly 23 United States geographic areas. Cohort assignment in the prospective study relied on participant-reported clinical history from a screening survey and a study questionnaire. Recovered participants in ImmuneRACE Cohort 3 were defined as having two consecutive negative NP/OP PCR tests, clearance from a healthcare professional, or resolution of symptoms. In the prospective study, mobile phlebotomists collected whole blood, serum and a nasopharyngeal or oropharyngeal swab from each participant. Participants in the prospective study had the option to provide additional blood draws and questionnaires over a roughly 2-month period. Blood samples from the prospective study were shipped frozen or at room temperature prior to DNA extraction.

From the cysteine through the phenylalanine, the CDR3 covers 14 amino acids. Only the CDR3 DNA stays, 42 bases, in frame from base 1. The germline V gene supplies CDR1 MNHEY and CDR2 SVGEGT. V gives up 2 bases and J gives up 10 bases, and the segment between their germline ends measures 12 bases. TCRbeta CDR3 regions were amplified from genomic DNA by means of the immunoSEQ Assay, a bias-controlled multiplex PCR. Concerning the study's data processing: Nucleated cell counts per sample were estimated from amplification of reference gene primers within the assay. Sequence reads were collapsed and filtered to measure the absolute abundance of every unique TCRbeta CDR3 rearrangement. For each sample, productive Simpson clonality was calculated as the square root of Simpson's diversity index over productive rearrangements. TCRdb retrieved this table from immuneACCESS and kept in-frame rearrangements only. Not all clones are present; in checked studies, unresolved V genes account for under half, and no reason is known for the remainder. V and J calls and clone size are copied from that table; D and trimming were computed from the DNA. Across this sample there are around 110,000 clones, with about four fifths seen only once. The ten top clones hold 3.5% to 4% of the sample.

The study at large found these results: Clinical and demographic metadata were provided uncurated, with the amount varying by source and participant.

The chain was built from TRBV6-2 or TRBV6-3 and TRBJ1-6, and possibly TRBD1, on 6 matching bases. The receptor's source is a woman aged 25 to 45 who had recovered from COVID-19. Sequencing was carried out using PBMCs or T cells enriched from blood (not recorded which). The CDR3 amino acid sequence is: CASSYKGEESPLHF. DNA sequence: TGTGCCAGCAGTTACAAGGGGGAAGAGTCACCCCTCCACTTT.